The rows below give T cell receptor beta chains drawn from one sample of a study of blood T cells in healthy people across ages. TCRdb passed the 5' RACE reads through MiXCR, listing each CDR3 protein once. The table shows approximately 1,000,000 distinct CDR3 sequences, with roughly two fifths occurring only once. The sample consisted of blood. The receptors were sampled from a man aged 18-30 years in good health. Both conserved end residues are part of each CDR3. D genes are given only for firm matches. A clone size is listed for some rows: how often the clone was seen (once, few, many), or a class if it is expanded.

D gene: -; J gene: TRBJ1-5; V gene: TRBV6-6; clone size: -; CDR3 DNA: TGTGCCAGCAGTTACTCTTGGGGCGGAGATCAGCCCCAGCATTTT; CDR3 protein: CASSYSWGGDQPQHF
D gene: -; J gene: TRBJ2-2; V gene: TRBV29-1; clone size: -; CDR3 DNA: TGCAGCGTTGAAAGATCGACCGGGCCCGGGGAGCTGTTTTTT; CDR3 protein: CSVERSTGPGELFF
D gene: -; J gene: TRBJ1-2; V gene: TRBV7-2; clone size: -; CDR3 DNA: TGTGCCAGCAGCTTAGCGTCAGGCGGGAACTATGGCTACACCTTC; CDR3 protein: CASSLASGGNYGYTF
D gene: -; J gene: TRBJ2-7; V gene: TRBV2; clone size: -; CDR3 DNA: TGTGCCAGCAGACTTACCAGGGAGGACCAGTACTTC; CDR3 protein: CASRLTREDQYF
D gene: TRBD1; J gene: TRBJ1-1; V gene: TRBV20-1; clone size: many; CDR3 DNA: TGCAGTGCTAGAGGCGGACAGGGCGCGAGGGCTTTCTTT; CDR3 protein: CSARGGQGARAFF
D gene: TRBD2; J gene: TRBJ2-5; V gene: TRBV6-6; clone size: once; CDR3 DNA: TGTGCCAGCAGTTACTCCGTCCTAGCGGGAGCAGAGACCCAGTACTTC; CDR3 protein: CASSYSVLAGAETQYF
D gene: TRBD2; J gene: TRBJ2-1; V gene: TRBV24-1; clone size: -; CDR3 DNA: TGTGCCACCAGTGACAGAGGACTAGCGGGGGGACGCTCCTACAATGAGCAGTTCTTC; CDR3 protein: CATSDRGLAGGRSYNEQFF
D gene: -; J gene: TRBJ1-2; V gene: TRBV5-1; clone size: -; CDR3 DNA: TGCGCCAGCAGCTCTTCGGCCTATGGCTTCACCTTC; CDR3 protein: CASSSSAYGFTF
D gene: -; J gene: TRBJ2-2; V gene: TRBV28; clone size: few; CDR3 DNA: TGTGCCAGCAGTTTAGGGGCTCATCGGGTGGGGGAGCTGTTTTTT; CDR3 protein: CASSLGAHRVGELFF
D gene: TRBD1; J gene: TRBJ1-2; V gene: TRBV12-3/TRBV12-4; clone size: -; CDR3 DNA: TGTGCCAGCAGTTTATCGGGCAGGGGGCCTAACTATGGCTACACCTTC; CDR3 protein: CASSLSGRGPNYGYTF
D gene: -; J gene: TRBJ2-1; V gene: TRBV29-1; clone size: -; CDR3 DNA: TGCAGCGTTGAAACCCGCGATGAGCAGTTCTTC; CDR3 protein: CSVETRDEQFF
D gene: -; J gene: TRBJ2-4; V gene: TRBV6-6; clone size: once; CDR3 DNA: TGTGCCAGCAGCCCCGGGGCCGTCAAAAACATTCAGTACTTC; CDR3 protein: CASSPGAVKNIQYF
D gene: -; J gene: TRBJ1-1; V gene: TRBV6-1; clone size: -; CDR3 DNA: TGTGCCAGCATCAAGACACGTATGAACACTGAAGCTTTCTTT; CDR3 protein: CASIKTRMNTEAFF
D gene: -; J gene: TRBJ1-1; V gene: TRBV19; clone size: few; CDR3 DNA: TGTGCCAGTAAGGGGGGGGACGGGGGAGGCACTGAAGCTTTCTTT; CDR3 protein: CASKGGDGGGTEAFF
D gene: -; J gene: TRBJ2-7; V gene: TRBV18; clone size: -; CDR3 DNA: TGTGCCAGCTCACCACTTGGCCAGGGAGTGCAGTACTTC; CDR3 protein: CASSPLGQGVQYF
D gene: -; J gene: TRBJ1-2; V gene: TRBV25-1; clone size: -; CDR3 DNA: TGTGCCAGCAGTGATCAACAGGGCGCCGTTAACTATGGCTACACCTTC; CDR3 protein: CASSDQQGAVNYGYTF
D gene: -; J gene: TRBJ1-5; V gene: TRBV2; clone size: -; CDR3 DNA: TGTGCCAGCAGGATCGGAGTTCAGCCCCAGCATTTT; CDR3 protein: CASRIGVQPQHF
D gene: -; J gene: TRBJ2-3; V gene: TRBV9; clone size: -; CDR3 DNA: TGTGCCAGCAGCGAACCCTCCGACACAGATACGCAGTATTTT; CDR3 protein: CASSEPSDTDTQYF
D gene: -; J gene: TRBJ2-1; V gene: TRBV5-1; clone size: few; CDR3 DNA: TGCGCCAGCAGCTTGGCTACGTCCCGTTACAATGAGCAGTTCTTC; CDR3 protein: CASSLATSRYNEQFF
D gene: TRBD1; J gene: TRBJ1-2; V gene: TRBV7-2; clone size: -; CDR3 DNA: TGTGCCAGCAGCCCCGGGACAGCTCATATAAACTATGGCTACACCTTC; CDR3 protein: CASSPGTAHINYGYTF
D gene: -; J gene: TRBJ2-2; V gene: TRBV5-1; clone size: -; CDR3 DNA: TGCGCCAGCAGCTTGTCGGGGACACCGAACACCGGGGAGCTGTTTTTT; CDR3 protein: CASSLSGTPNTGELFF
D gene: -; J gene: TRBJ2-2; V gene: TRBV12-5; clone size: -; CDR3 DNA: TGTGCTAGTGCCTTGACCGCAAACACCGGGGAGCTGTTTTTT; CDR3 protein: CASALTANTGELFF
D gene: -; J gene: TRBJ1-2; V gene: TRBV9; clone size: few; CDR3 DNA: TGTGCCAGCAGCGTCCTGGGTGCAGGGGATTATGGCTACACCTTC; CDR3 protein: CASSVLGAGDYGYTF
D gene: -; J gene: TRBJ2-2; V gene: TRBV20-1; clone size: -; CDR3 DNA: TGCAGTGCTAGAGATAGGGCTAGCGTTAGCACCAGGGAGCTGTTTTTT; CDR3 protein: CSARDRASVSTRELFF
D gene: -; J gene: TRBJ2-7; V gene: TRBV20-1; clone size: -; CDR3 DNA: TGCAGTGCGAGGACTGCCGCCTACGAGCAGTACTTC; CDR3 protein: CSARTAAYEQYF
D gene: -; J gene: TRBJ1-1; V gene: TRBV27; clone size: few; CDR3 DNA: TGTGCCAGCAGTTTATCGAAAATCACTGAAGCTTTCTTT; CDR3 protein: CASSLSKITEAFF
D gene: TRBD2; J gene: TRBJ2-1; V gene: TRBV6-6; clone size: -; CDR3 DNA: TGTGCCAGCGGCGGGGGGTTGTACAATGAGCAGTTCTTC; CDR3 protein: CASGGGLYNEQFF
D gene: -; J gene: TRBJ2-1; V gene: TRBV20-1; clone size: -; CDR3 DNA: TGCAGTGCTAGACAGGGAGTAATGTTTGGTGAGCAGTTCTTC; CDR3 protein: CSARQGVMFGEQFF
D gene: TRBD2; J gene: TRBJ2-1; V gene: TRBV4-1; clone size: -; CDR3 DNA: TGCGCCAGCAGCCAAGAATGGTACCGGGGGGATGGGCAGTTCTTC; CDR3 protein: CASSQEWYRGDGQFF
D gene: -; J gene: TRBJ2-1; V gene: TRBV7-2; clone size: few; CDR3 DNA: TGTGCCTCAAGCACCACGTATTCAGGGAATGAGCAGTTCTTC; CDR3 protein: CASSTTYSGNEQFF
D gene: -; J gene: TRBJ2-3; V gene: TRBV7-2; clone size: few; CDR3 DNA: TGTGCCAGCAGCTGGACAGCTGGTACGCAGTATTTT; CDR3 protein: CASSWTAGTQYF
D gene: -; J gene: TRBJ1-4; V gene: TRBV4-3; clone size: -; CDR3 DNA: TGCGCCAGCAGCCAAGATGTAGGCCCAGGTGAAAAACTGTTTTTT; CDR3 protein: CASSQDVGPGEKLFF
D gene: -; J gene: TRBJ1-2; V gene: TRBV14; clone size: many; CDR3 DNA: TGTGCCAGCAGCCCTCTGTCAGGGGAGGGCTACACCTTC; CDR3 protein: CASSPLSGEGYTF
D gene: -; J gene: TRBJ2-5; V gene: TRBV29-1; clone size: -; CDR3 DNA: TGCAGCGTTGATGTTCAGGTCCAAGAGACCCAGTACTTC; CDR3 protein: CSVDVQVQETQYF
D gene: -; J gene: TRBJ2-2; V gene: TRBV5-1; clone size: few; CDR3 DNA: TGCGCCAGCAGAATCGGAGATCGGGAAACCGGGGAGCTGTTTTTT; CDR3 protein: CASRIGDRETGELFF
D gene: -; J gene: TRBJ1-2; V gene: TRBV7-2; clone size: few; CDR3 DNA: TGTGCCAGCAGGGACGGGAACTATGGCTACACCTTC; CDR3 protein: CASRDGNYGYTF
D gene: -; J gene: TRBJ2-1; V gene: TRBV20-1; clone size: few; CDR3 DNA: TGCAGTGCTGGAGCCCGGCGGAGCTCCTACAATGAGCAGTTCTTC; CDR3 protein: CSAGARRSSYNEQFF
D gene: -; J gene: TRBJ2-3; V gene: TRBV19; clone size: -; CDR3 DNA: TGTGCCTCGCAGCAGACTAGCACAGATACGCAGTATTTT; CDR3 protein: CASQQTSTDTQYF
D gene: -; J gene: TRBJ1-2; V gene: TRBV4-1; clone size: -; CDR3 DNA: TGCGCCAGCAGCCAGACTGGGACACGGGAAAAAGGCTACACCTTC; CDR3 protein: CASSQTGTREKGYTF
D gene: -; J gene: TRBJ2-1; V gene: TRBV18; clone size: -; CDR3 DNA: TGTGCCAGCTCACAAACCGCGGAATACAATGAGCAGTTCTTC; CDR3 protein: CASSQTAEYNEQFF
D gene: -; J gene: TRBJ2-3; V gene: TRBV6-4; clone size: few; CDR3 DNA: TGTGCCAGCAGTGACTCAGGAGACGGAGGCACAGATACGCAGTATTTT; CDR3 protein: CASSDSGDGGTDTQYF
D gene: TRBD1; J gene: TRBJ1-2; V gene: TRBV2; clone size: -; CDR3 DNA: TGTGCCAGCAACCAGGACAGGGGGAACTATGGCTACACCTTC; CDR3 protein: CASNQDRGNYGYTF
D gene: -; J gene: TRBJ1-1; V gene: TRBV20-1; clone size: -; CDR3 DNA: TGCAGTGCAACACGCATCCTGGGTACTGAAGCTTTCTTT; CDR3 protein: CSATRILGTEAFF
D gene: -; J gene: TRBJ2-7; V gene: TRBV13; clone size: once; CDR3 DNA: TGTGCCAGCAGCCACAGGGTCACACTTGGCAATGAGCAGTACTTC; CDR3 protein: CASSHRVTLGNEQYF
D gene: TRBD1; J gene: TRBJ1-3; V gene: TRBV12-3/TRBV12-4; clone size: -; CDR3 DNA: TGTGCCAGCAGTTCGCCGGACAGGGTTGGAAACACCATATATTTT; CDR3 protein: CASSSPDRVGNTIYF
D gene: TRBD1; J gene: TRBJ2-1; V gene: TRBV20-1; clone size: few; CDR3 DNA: TGCAGTGCTGGGGACCCCAGGGGGAATGAGCAGTTCTTC; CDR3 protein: CSAGDPRGNEQFF
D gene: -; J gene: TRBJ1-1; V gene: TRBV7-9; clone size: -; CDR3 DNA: TGTGCCAGCAGCTTACGACCCCAGACCGGTACTGAAGCTTTCTTT; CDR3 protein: CASSLRPQTGTEAFF
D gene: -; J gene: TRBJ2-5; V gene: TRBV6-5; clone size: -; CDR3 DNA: TGTGCCAGCAGTTACGGTACGACCCAGTACTTC; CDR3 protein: CASSYGTTQYF
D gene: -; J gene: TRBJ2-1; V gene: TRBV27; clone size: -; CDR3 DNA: TGTGCCAGCAGCCCAGGGGGGATTTACAATGAGCAGTTCTTC; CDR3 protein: CASSPGGIYNEQFF
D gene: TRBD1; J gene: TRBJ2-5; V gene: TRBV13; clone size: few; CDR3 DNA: TGTGCCAGCAGCCCAGGGGGACAGGGGTTAAAAAATGAGCAGTACTTC; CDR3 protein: CASSPGGQGLKNEQYF
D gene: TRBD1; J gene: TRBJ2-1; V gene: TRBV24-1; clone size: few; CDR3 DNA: TGTGCCATCGGACAGGGTGGCAATGAGCAGTTCTTC; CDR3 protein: CAIGQGGNEQFF
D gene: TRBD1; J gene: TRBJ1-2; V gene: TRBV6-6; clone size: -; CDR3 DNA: TGTGCCAGCAGCCACAATGCACAGGGGGCGGATGGCTACACCTTC; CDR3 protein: CASSHNAQGADGYTF
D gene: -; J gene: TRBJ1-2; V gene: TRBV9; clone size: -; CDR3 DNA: TGTGCCAGCAGCGTAGAATGGGACCTTAACTATGGCTACACCTTC; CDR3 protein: CASSVEWDLNYGYTF
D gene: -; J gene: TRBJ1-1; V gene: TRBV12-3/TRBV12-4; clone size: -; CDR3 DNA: TGTGCCAGCAGTTTAGCGCGGCAGGGGACTATGAACACTGAAGCTTTCTTT; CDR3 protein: CASSLARQGTMNTEAFF
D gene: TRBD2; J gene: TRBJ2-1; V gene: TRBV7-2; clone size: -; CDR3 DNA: TGTGCCAGCAGCTTAGGACTAGCCGGCAATGAGCAGTTCTTC; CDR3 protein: CASSLGLAGNEQFF
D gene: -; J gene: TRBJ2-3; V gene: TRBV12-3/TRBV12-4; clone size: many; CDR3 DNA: TGTGCCAGCAGTTTAGAGATAGATACGCAGTATTTT; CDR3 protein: CASSLEIDTQYF
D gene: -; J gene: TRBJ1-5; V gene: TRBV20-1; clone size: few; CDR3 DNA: TGCAGTGCATCAAGCGGGGCAGGGGATAGCAATCAGCCCCAGCATTTT; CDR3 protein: CSASSGAGDSNQPQHF
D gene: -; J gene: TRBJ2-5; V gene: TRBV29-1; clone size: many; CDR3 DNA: TGCAGCGTTGCCCCAGGAGGGGAGACCCAGTACTTC; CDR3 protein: CSVAPGGETQYF